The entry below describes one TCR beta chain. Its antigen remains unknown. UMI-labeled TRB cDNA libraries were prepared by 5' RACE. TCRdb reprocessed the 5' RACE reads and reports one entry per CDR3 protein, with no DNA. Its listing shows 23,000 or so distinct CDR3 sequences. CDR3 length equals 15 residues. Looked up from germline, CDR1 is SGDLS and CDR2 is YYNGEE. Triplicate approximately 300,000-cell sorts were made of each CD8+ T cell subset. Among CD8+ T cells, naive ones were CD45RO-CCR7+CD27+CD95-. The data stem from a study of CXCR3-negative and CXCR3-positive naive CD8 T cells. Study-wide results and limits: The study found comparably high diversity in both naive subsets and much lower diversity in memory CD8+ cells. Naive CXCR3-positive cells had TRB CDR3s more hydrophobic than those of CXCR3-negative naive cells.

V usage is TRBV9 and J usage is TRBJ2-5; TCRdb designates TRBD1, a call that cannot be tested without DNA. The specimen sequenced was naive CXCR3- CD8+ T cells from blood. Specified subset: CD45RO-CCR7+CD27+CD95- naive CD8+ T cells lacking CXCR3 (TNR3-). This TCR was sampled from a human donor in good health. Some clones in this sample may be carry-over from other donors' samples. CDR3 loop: CASSGVGGTYETQYF.